The sequence of this T cell receptor beta chain was determined in a study of cytomegalovirus exposure and HLA in healthy donors. Background on the study: Roughly four fifths of roughly 430 genotyped donors fell in the Caucasian-associated ancestry cluster.

Despite likely unrecorded immune exposures, the donors were nominally healthy at the time of sampling. The V gene's germline CDR1 is MNHEY and CDR2 SVGAGI. The V and J ends lost 8 bases and 0 bases, in that order; junction bases with no gene match: 5. The CDR3 is 15 amino acids. PCR primers comprised 60 Vbeta and 13 Jbeta primers. TCRdb's copy holds only in-frame clones and misses some; the assay was immunoSEQ multiplex PCR. This table has fewer than 200,000 clones, around 72% appearing once. This chain uses TRBV6-5 with TRBJ1-5; TRBD1 matches 9 bases. Sequenced input: PBMCs. The receptor comes from a female donor in good health and CMV-seronegative. CDR3 amino acids: CASAADRGSNQPQHF. CDR3 nucleotide sequence: TGTGCCAGCGCCGCGGACAGGGGTAGCAATCAGCCCCAGCATTTT.